The present TCR beta chain was sequenced within a study of Ad26.COV2.S vaccination and SARS-CoV-2 variants. Study-level findings and limits: Vaccine and placebo groups showed comparable non-spike TCR breadth. Vaccinated individuals (as opposed to placebo recipients) had higher spike-specific TCR breadth.

Treatment described: roughly 18 received Ad26.COV2.S at low or high dose, single or two shots; about five received placebo; per-sample allocation not given. Sampling occurred on day 63 after the first vaccine or placebo injection. Ad26.COV2.S expressed prefusion-stabilized spike from the original Wuhan strain. Some clones are missing from TCRdb's copy, which holds only in-frame ones; the method was immunoSEQ multiplex PCR. This sample has 350,000 to 450,000 clones, with about 92% found just once. CDR1 is SGHDT and CDR2 is YYEEEE in the germline V gene. V shed 4 bases, J shed 7 bases, and the junction held 14 bases outside the gene matches. The CDR3 spans 16 residues. A note on this clone: What it binds is unknown.

This specimen consisted of peripheral blood, obtained in a trial of Ad26.COV2.S vaccine versus placebo. The chain couples TRBV5-6 to TRBJ2-1; 7 bases map to TRBD1. This receptor was taken from a person aged 18-60 years who received the Ad26.COV2.S COVID-19 vaccine or a placebo. Here the CDR3 reads CASSHPFRGRGNEQFF. CDR3 nucleotides: TGTGCCAGCAGCCACCCTTTCCGGGGCAGGGGGAATGAGCAGTTCTTC.